The 2 T cell receptor beta chains below were found in one sample sequenced in a study of T-cell reconstitution after alpha-beta-depleted transplantation in children. For TCRbeta, the library was prepared with unique molecular identifiers. TCRdb fed the PCR reads into MiXCR, producing one record per CDR3 protein. In the table there are about 980,000 distinct CDR3 sequences, roughly 29% of which are singletons. This material consisted of PBMCs, mostly from graft donor cells, taken 360 days after TCRalphabeta/CD19-depleted stem cell transplant. The receptors come from a boy younger than two who had a stem cell transplant for SCID, so the T cells may come from the graft donor.

The chain carries TRBV27 and TRBJ2-1, with D possibly matching TRBD2 (6 bases). The CDR3 runs to 14 residues. V lost 1 base and J 5 bases, leaving 9 bases between the germline ends. Germline V gives CDR1 MNHEY, CDR2 SMNVEV (reference sequence). CDR3 bases: TGTGCCAGCAGTTTATATTCTAGCGACAATGAGCAGTTCTTC. It encodes CASSLYSSDNEQFF.

The chain links TRBV3-1 to TRBJ1-4, with 9 bases that match TRBD1. The V and J ends lost 5 bases and 9 bases, in that order; junction bases with no gene match: 10. This CDR3 spans 15 amino acids. Germline V CDR1 and CDR2: LGHDT, YNNKEL (reference sequence). The DNA for the CDR3 is TGTGCCAGCAGCGATACTAACAGGGGGCATCAAAAACTGTTTTTT. Amino acids: CASSDTNRGHQKLFF.